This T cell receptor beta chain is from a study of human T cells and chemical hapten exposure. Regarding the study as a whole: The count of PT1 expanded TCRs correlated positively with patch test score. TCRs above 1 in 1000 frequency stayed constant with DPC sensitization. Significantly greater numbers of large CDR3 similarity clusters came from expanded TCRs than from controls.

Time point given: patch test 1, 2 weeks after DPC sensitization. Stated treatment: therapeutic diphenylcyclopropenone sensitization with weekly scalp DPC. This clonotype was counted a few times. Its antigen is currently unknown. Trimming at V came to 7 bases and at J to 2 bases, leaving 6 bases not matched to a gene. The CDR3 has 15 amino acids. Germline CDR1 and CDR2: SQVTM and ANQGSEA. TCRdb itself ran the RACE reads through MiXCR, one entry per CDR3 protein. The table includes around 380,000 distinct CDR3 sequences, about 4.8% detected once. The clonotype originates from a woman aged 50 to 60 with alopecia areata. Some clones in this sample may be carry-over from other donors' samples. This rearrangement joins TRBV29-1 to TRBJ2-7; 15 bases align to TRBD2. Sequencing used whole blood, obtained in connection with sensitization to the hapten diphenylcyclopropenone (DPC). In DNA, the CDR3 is TGCAGCGCCTTCGGGACTAGCGGGAGGACCTACGAGCAGTACTTC. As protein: CSAFGTSGRTYEQYF.